Listed here is a single T cell receptor (beta chain). This entry belongs to a study of blood T cell repertoires in COVID-19. Overall study context: Samples came from the United States, Italy and Spain, spanning acute and convalescent COVID-19. PBMCs, B-cell-depleted T cells, or T cells were the source of the cDNA or gDNA that made up the material.

V lost 5 bases and J lost 8; bases outside the gene matches: 5. Germline loops: CDR1 MDHEN, CDR2 SYDVKM. The CDR3 extends over 14 amino acids. Some clones are missing from TCRdb's copy, which holds only in-frame ones; the method was immunoSEQ multiplex PCR. Seen here are under 200,000 clones, more than 80% observed once, and the top ten hold around 0.5%. The chain carries TRBV28 and TRBJ1-5; TRBD1 agrees at 11 bases. The sequenced material came from peripheral blood. The origin of this receptor is a man in his fifties or sixties with acute or convalescent COVID-19. The CDR3 nucleotides read TGTGCCAGCAGTCAACCGGGACAGGGGGAGCCCCAGCATTTT. It codes for CASSQPGQGEPQHF.